The 9 T cell receptor beta chains given below trace back to one sample, sequenced in a study of control samples from healthy donors and cancer patients. Measured with immunoSEQ multiplex PCR; TCRdb has only the in-frame clones, and not every one. The profile shows under 300,000 clones, about four fifths of them singletons. Sequencing was performed on PBMCs. These TCRs come from a woman aged 55-69 years with lung cancer.

Only one count was recorded for this clone. The rearrangement joins TRBV19 to TRBJ1-2; tentatively, D is TRBD1 (6 bases). This CDR3 has 15 amino acids. Between the trimmed V and J ends, which lost 5 bases and 8 bases, there was a span of 21 bases. Per the germline V gene, CDR1 is LNHDA and CDR2 is SQIVND (reference sequence). The CDR3, as DNA: TGTGCCAGTAGTGCGAACAGGGACGGGATAATCGGCTACACCTTC. Its protein product is CASSANRDGIIGYTF.

V gene TRBV2 combines with J gene TRBJ2-7, with unresolved D. The CDR3 totals 15 residues. CDR1 SNHLY and CDR2 FYNNEI come from the germline V gene. V was cut by 7 bases and J by 3 bases, with 19 bases left in between. This chain's CDR3 is CASKIGAGGNYEQYF. CDR3 DNA: TGTGCCAGCAAGATTGGAGCCGGCGGAAACTACGAGCAGTACTTC. The variable domain in full, with the rest retrieved from reference TRBV2 and TRBJ2-7, is EPEVTQTPSHQVTQMGQEVILRCVPISNHLYFYWYRQILGQKVEFLVSFYNNEISEKSEIFDDQFSVERPDGSNFTLKIRSTKLEDSAMYFCASKIGAGGNYEQYFGPGTRLTVT.

A single count supports this clone. V gene TRBV5-1 combines with J gene TRBJ2-5; D unresolved. The V and J ends lost 0 bases and 2 bases respectively, with 8 bases between them. The CDR3 has 14 amino acids. Germline values: CDR1 SGHRS, CDR2 YFSETQ. The CDR3, as DNA: TGCGCCAGCAGCTTGGGGCACCTACAAGAGACCCAGTACTTC. The encoded protein is CASSLGHLQETQYF.

The chain employs TRBV6-6 and TRBJ2-7; D gene unclear. V gave up 2 bases and J gave up 2 bases, with 4 bases separating them. CDR3 length: 12 amino acids. CDR1 and CDR2 (germline): MNHNY, SVGAGI (reference sequence). This chain's CDR3 is CASSYEAYEQYF. In nucleotides, the CDR3 is TGTGCCAGCAGTTACGAAGCCTACGAGCAGTACTTC.

In its sample, this clone was seen once. J is TRBJ2-2 and V is TRBV19; TRBD1 matches at 8 bases. The CDR3 runs 15 residues. V dropped 4 bases and J dropped 4; count of bases not matched to a gene: 5. Germline V CDR1 and CDR2: LNHDA, SQIVND (reference sequence). The CDR3 bases are TGTGCCAGTAGTACAACAGGGGGGATCACCGGGGAGCTGTTTTTT. Translated: CASSTTGGITGELFF.

The chain combines TRBV2 with TRBJ1-5; D is uncertain. This CDR3 is 14 amino acids long. CDR1 and CDR2 from the germline V gene are SNHLY and FYNNEI. Trimming left V 9 bases short and J 0 bases short, with 12 bases between. The CDR3 DNA reads TGTGCCAGTAGACAAGGCTCTAGCAATCAGCCCCAGCATTTT. Translated, it gives CASRQGSSNQPQHF.

Turning to this clone: No conserved phenylalanine or tryptophan is present at the end of the CDR3, so a read error is the likely explanation. The limits of the CDR3 on the DNA are not certain, so only TCRdb's listed CDR3 is given. V is TRBV5-4 and J is TRBJ1-1. 12 amino acids form the CDR3, both terminal residues included. Germline-derived CDR1 and CDR2 are SGHNT and YYREEE (reference sequence). The CDR3: CASSLGGGWSFL.

The rearrangement uses TRBV19 and TRBJ1-3; D gene ambiguous. In germline, CDR1 is LNHDA, CDR2 SQIVND (reference sequence). The CDR3 spans 16 residues. V was cut by 7 bases and J by 4 bases, with 20 bases left in between. CDR3 sequence reads: CASTPGGLLGGNTIYF. In DNA, the CDR3 is TGTGCCAGTACCCCCGGCGGCCTCCTGGGAGGAAACACCATATATTTT. Complete variable domain (other parts from reference TRBV19 and TRBJ1-3): DGGITQSPKYLFRKEGQNVTLSCEQNLNHDAMYWYRQDPGQGLRLIYYSQIVNDFQKGDIAEGYSVSREKKESFPLTVTSAQKNPTAFYLCASTPGGLLGGNTIYFGEGSWLTVV.

The chain uses TRBV15 and TRBJ1-6; 9 nucleotides match TRBD1. CDR3 length equals 14 residues. Germline CDR1 and CDR2: LNHNV and YYDKDF (reference sequence). The trim removed 7 bases at V and 8 bases at J, leaving 6 bases unmatched. Here the CDR3 DNA reads TGTGCCACCAAAGAACAGGGGGCGCATTCACCCCTCCACTTT. Its translation: CATKEQGAHSPLHF. The full variable domain, in which reference TRBV15 and TRBJ1-6 provide the parts outside the CDR3, is DAMVIQNPRYQVTQFGKPVTLSCSQTLNHNVMYWYQQKSSQAPKLLFHYYDKDFNNEADTPDNFQSRRPNTSFCFLDIRSPGLGDTAMYLCATKEQGAHSPLHFGNGTRLTVT.